This T cell receptor beta chain was recorded in a study of Ad26.COV2.S vaccination and SARS-CoV-2 variants. Background on the study: Once, or twice with 56 days between doses, Ad26.COV2.S was given intramuscularly. Overall study findings and caveats: It was found that vaccine and placebo recipients had similar non-spike TCR breadth.

About this clone itself: Its antigen is as yet unknown.

Documented treatment: roughly 19 received Ad26.COV2.S at low or high dose, single or two shots; 5 received placebo; per-sample allocation not given. Sampling was done on day 63 after the first vaccine or placebo injection. From germline, CDR1 is SEHNR and CDR2 FQNEAQ (reference sequence). The CDR3 is made up of 15 amino acids. V dropped 8 bases and J dropped 9 bases, with 20 bases sitting between them. Repertoires were generated with immunoSEQ multiplex PCR, while TCRdb's copy carries only in-frame clones and drops some. The sample lists 440,000 or so clones, 90% occurring once. Sequencing was performed on peripheral blood, taken in a trial of Ad26.COV2.S vaccine versus placebo. The sequence derives from a person between 18 and 60 years old who received the Ad26.COV2.S COVID-19 vaccine or a placebo. The chain links TRBV7-9 to TRBJ1-6, with D possibly TRBD1 on 6 matching bases. CDR3 protein: CASRTPGHQGSPLHF. DNA for the CDR3: TGTGCCAGCCGGACCCCGGGACATCAAGGTTCACCCCTCCACTTT.